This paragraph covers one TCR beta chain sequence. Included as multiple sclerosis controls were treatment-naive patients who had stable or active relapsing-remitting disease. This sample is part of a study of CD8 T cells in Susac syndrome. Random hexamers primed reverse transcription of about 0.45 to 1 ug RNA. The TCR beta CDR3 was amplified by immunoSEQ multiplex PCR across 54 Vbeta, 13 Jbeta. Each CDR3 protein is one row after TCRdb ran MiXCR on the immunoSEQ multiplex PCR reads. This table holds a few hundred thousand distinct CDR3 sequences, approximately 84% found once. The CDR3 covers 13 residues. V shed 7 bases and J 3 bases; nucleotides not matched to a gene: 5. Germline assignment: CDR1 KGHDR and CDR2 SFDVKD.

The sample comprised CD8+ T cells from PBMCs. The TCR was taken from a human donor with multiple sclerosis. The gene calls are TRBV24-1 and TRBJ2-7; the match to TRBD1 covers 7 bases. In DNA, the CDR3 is TGTGCCACCAGAGCCCGGGACAGCTACGAGCAGTACTTC. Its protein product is CATRARDSYEQYF.